The 17 T cell receptor beta chains below come from one sample, sequenced in a study of T cell responses to AZD1222 COVID-19 vaccine (TCRdb year 2021). The method behind the library was the immunoSEQ multiplex PCR assay. The clones in this table, taken by TCRdb from immuneACCESS, are in-frame only. Not every clone is retained; where verified, under half of the shortfall comes from an unresolved V gene, and the cause of the rest is unknown. In all, the sample holds 150,000 to 200,000 clones, and 92% of those were seen once. The ten largest make up 1% to 1.5% of the sample. The sample's time point, from its label and the paper: baseline before first vaccination. Material: peripheral blood, obtained on day 0 of AZD1222 vaccination. These receptors came from an adult in good health.

This sequence joins TRBV5-1 and TRBJ2-5; 14 bases are a match to TRBD2. The V gene's germline CDR1 is SGHRS and CDR2 YFSETQ. Unmatched junction bases numbered 3, after V lost 1 base and J lost 1 base. The CDR3 sequence is 17 residues long. The chain's CDR3 is CASSLTGTSGGQETQYF. The CDR3 bases are TGCGCCAGCAGCTTGACCGGGACTAGCGGGGGCCAAGAGACCCAGTACTTC.

The rearrangement links TRBV5-1 to TRBJ2-7; 12 bases match TRBD1. The CDR3 length is 15 residues. CDR1 and CDR2 (germline): SGHRS, YFSETQ. V shed 4 bases and J 5 bases; nucleotides not matched to a gene: 7. CDR3 DNA: TGCGCCAGCAGCCCCCCGGGACAGGGGGCCAACGAGCAGTACTTC. It translates to CASSPPGQGANEQYF.

The genes are TRBV5-5 and TRBJ2-5; D ambiguous. CDR1 and CDR2 from the germline V gene are SGHKS and YYEKEE (reference sequence). The V and J ends lost 5 bases and 2 bases respectively, with 4 bases between them. The CDR3 extends over 11 amino acids. DNA for the CDR3: TGTGCCAGCAGGCAACAAGAGACCCAGTACTTC. It encodes CASRQQETQYF.

The rearrangement uses TRBV7-9 and TRBJ2-6; 7 bases match TRBD2. Germline CDR1 is SEHNR and CDR2 is FQNEAQ (reference sequence). J was trimmed by 1 base and V by 5 bases; bases with no gene match: 5. The CDR3 is 16 amino acids. The chain's CDR3 is CASSPWTSSGANVLTF. DNA for the CDR3: TGTGCCAGCAGCCCCTGGACTAGTTCTGGGGCCAACGTCCTGACTTTC.

V gene TRBV14 combines with J gene TRBJ1-2; weak D call: TRBD1 (5 bases). V was cut by 4 bases and J by 2 bases, with 8 bases left in between. Per the germline V gene, CDR1 is SGHDN and CDR2 is FVKESK. CDR3 length: 13 residues. As DNA, the CDR3 is TGTGCCAGCAGCCCCCGGGGGAACTATGGCTACACCTTC. Protein: CASSPRGNYGYTF.

The chain links TRBV23-1 to TRBJ2-2; D not resolved. TRBV23-1 falls under the ORF class, with uncertain function. V shed 8 bases and J shed 4 bases, with 17 bases lying between them. The CDR3 totals 15 residues. The CDR3 bases are TGCGCCAGCGCCGCGCGTGGGCGAGGCACCGGGGAGCTGTTTTTT. Its protein is CASAARGRGTGELFF.

The J gene is TRBJ1-4, the V gene TRBV5-4, with D hard to call. This CDR3 region has 16 residues. From germline, CDR1 is SGHNT and CDR2 YYREEE (reference sequence). Trimming shortened V by 5 bases and J by 0 bases, and 14 bases separated the two germline ends. The CDR3 nucleotides read TGTGCCAGCAGTATGGGATACAGTGCAACTAATGAAAAACTGTTTTTT. Translated, it gives CASSMGYSATNEKLFF.

The CDR3: CASSPNTGGYTF. Written as DNA, the CDR3 is TGCGCCAGCAGCCCCAACACCGGTGGCTACACCTTC. The V gene is TRBV4-3, the J gene TRBJ1-2; D is uncertain. This CDR3 is built from 12 residues. The germline V gene encodes CDR1 LGHNA and CDR2 YSLEER. Trimming shortened V by 4 bases and J by 7 bases, and 10 bases separated the two germline ends.

The genes are TRBV4-1 and TRBJ1-2; D gene uncertain. Germline assignment: CDR1 MGHRA and CDR2 YSYEKL. The length of the CDR3 is 13 residues. The V and J ends lost 4 bases and 6 bases respectively, with 12 bases between them. The CDR3 DNA follows: TGCGCCAGCAGCCGAGACCAACCCCATGGCTACACCTTC. This sequence encodes CASSRDQPHGYTF.

The V call is TRBV10-3, the J call TRBJ2-5, with D perhaps TRBD2 (6 bases). From germline, CDR1 is ENHRY and CDR2 SYGVKD. The CDR3 runs to 15 residues. Between the trimmed V and J ends, which lost 3 bases and 0 bases, there was a span of 11 bases. The CDR3 DNA follows: TGTGCCATCAGTGACCCCCGGGAGAACCAAGAGACCCAGTACTTC. It encodes CAISDPRENQETQYF.

The CDR3 DNA sequence: TGTGCCAGCAGCGCCGGGACAGGGGGAGAAGCTTTCTTT. It specifies CASSAGTGGEAFF. This chain uses TRBV9 with TRBJ1-1, with 11 bases lining up with TRBD1. This CDR3 comprises 13 residues. Looked up from germline, CDR1 is SGDLS and CDR2 is YYNGEE. V lost 3 bases, J lost 8 bases, and 3 bases stayed unmatched. The full variable domain, in which reference TRBV9 and TRBJ1-1 provide the parts outside the CDR3, is DSGVTQTPKHLITATGQRVTLRCSPRSGDLSVYWYQQSLDQGLQFLIQYYNGEERAKGNILERFSAQQFPDLHSELNLSSLELGDSALYFCASSAGTGGEAFFGQGTRLTVV.

The rearrangement links TRBV19 to TRBJ1-1; D not certain. Trimming removed 6 bases at V and 1 base at J, with 12 bases between. The CDR3 totals 14 residues. From germline, CDR1 is LNHDA and CDR2 SQIVND (reference sequence). The CDR3 spells CASSRADKNTEAFF. The CDR3 DNA follows: TGTGCCAGTAGCCGGGCCGACAAGAACACTGAAGCTTTCTTT.

The chain links TRBV3-1 (or the pseudogene TRBV3-2) to TRBJ1-2; D remains unclear. The germline gives CDR1 LGHDT, CDR2 YNNKEL (reference sequence). This CDR3 contains 15 residues. V dropped 2 bases and J dropped 2 bases, with 12 bases sitting between them. For the CDR3, the DNA is TGTGCCAGCAGCCAACCAGAAAAGGGCAACTATGGCTACACCTTC. Its translation: CASSQPEKGNYGYTF.

This chain links TRBV2 with TRBJ1-2; D is undetermined. CDR3 size: 12 residues. Germline V gene lookup returns CDR1 SNHLY and CDR2 FYNNEI. Trimming left V 6 bases short and J 10 bases short, with 15 bases between. CDR3 in amino acids: CASRTGSKVYTF. CDR3 nucleotides: TGTGCCAGCAGGACCGGCTCTAAAGTCTACACCTTC.

This chain connects TRBV18 to TRBJ1-1; TRBD1 matches 7 bases. V gave up 1 base and J gave up 7 bases; unmatched junction bases: 9. Germline CDR1 KGHSH, CDR2 LQKENI. The CDR3 has 15 residues. The CDR3 loop reads CASSPRVTGTNEAFF. The CDR3 nucleotides read TGTGCCAGCTCACCACGCGTGACAGGGACTAATGAAGCTTTCTTT.

The chain joins TRBV6-2 or TRBV6-3 to TRBJ1-5; D unresolved. CDR1 is MNHEY, CDR2 SVGEGT, per germline. V was clipped by 2 bases and J by 3 bases, with 8 bases between them. CDR3 length: 14 amino acids. This chain's CDR3 is CASSYPVNNQPQHF. Written as DNA, the CDR3 is TGTGCCAGCAGTTACCCAGTCAACAATCAGCCCCAGCATTTT.

This clone was detected only once. The V gene is TRBV7-2, the J gene TRBJ2-7; 8 bases fit TRBD1. Germline V CDR1 and CDR2: SGHTA, FQGNSA. This CDR3 comprises 16 residues. V shed 3 bases, J shed 2 bases, and the junction held 9 bases outside the gene matches. This chain's CDR3 is CASSFAGGTGAYEQYF. The CDR3 DNA reads TGTGCCAGCAGCTTCGCGGGCGGGACAGGCGCCTACGAGCAGTACTTC.